This T cell receptor (beta chain) was captured by sequencing in a study of OX40 agonist ivuxolimab in advanced cancers. Clones were sequenced by immunoSEQ multiplex PCR, and TCRdb holds only the in-frame ones, with some missing. The repertoire consists of some 90,000 clones, with more than 90% occurring once and the leading ten covering about 3.6%. CDR1 is SGDLS and CDR2 is YYNGEE in the germline V gene. Trimming stripped 0 bases from V and 5 bases from J, with 11 bases between. The CDR3 is 14 amino acids. J is TRBJ2-5 and V is TRBV9; weak D call: TRBD1 (6 bases). Material: CD4+ or CD8+ T cells sorted from blood, obtained in a trial of the OX40 agonist ivuxolimab. This clonotype was sampled from an adult with an advanced solid tumor such as melanoma, head and neck, liver or kidney cancer. The CDR3 DNA follows: TGTGCCAGCAGCGTAGACAGGGCAACGGAGACCCAGTACTTC. Translation gives CASSVDRATETQYF.